A single T cell receptor beta chain is shown here with its context. Its antigen is as yet unknown. The sample comes from a study of cytomegalovirus exposure and HLA in healthy donors. Findings and limits, study-wide: Previously analyzed data showed that most TCR beta V segments were productive at a frequency of about 87% or about 30%. Several top significant clusters appeared, in a later analysis, to be linked to common viral pathogens. The majority of TCR sequences were rare, yet some public TCRs appeared in many donors. When analyzed later, a missense DCLRE1C variant was found to be linked to TCR beta V- and J-gene trimming.

It was with 60 Vbeta and 13 Jbeta primers that the PCR ran. Repertoires were generated with immunoSEQ multiplex PCR, while TCRdb's copy carries only in-frame clones and drops some. The top ten hold 1.8% of the sample, which has 220,000 or so clones, about 77% seen once. CDR1 LNHDA and CDR2 SQIVND come from the germline V gene (reference sequence). The CDR3 length is 14 residues. Trimming took 3 bases from V and 1 from J, leaving 9 bases between them. Material: PBMCs. The chain is built from TRBV19 and TRBJ1-2, with D uncertain. This sequence originates from a woman in her thirties in good health and CMV-seronegative. Here the CDR3 DNA reads TGTGCCAGTAGTATCAACGACAATAACTATGGCTACACCTTC. As protein: CASSINDNNYGYTF.